Below, 26 T cell receptor beta chains from the same sample are listed, as sequenced in a study of blood T cell repertoires in COVID-19. Measured with immunoSEQ multiplex PCR; TCRdb has only the in-frame clones, and not every one. The sample lists hundreds of thousands of clones, approximately 88% occurring once. The sample consisted of PBMCs or T cells enriched from blood (not recorded which). These receptors were taken from a woman aged 25-40 years who had recovered from COVID-19.

The chain carries TRBV10-3 and TRBJ2-1, with TRBD2 matching over 10 bases. Unmatched junction bases numbered 6, after V lost 7 bases and J lost 3 bases. CDR3 length equals 15 residues. Germline V gene lookup returns CDR1 ENHRY and CDR2 SYGVKD. The CDR3 nucleotides are TGTGCCATCACCCGGACTAGCGGCATCTACAATGAGCAGTTCTTC. Its translation is CAITRTSGIYNEQFF.

The chain joins TRBV28 to TRBJ1-5, with D tentatively TRBD1 (6 bases). Trimming cost V 1 base and J 9 bases, with 16 bases left between them. The CDR3 runs 15 residues. The germline V gene has CDR1 MDHEN and CDR2 SYDVKM. The CDR3 nucleotides are TGTGCCAGCAGTTTATCAGGGGTCCTACTAGGGCCCCAGCATTTT. Translation: CASSLSGVLLGPQHF.

V usage is TRBV7-9 and J usage is TRBJ2-5, with D possibly being TRBD2 (7 bases). The CDR3 runs to 17 residues. Between the trimmed V and J ends, which lost 3 bases and 2 bases, there was a span of 19 bases. Germline assignment: CDR1 SEHNR and CDR2 FQNEAQ (reference sequence). This chain's CDR3 is CASSFPGSGTFQETQYF. The CDR3 DNA follows: TGTGCCAGCAGCTTCCCCGGAAGCGGGACATTTCAAGAGACCCAGTACTTC.

V gene TRBV7-6 combines with J gene TRBJ1-1; D possibly corresponds to TRBD1 (5 bases). The germline V gene encodes CDR1 SGHVS and CDR2 FNYEAQ. V was trimmed by 3 bases and J by 5 bases, leaving 19 bases between them. The CDR3 is 16 amino acids. The CDR3 is CASSLLEGTPGTEAFF. CDR3 nucleotide sequence: TGTGCCAGCAGCTTGTTGGAGGGGACGCCGGGGACTGAAGCTTTCTTT.

The V and J genes are TRBV6-5 and TRBJ1-2; the D gene is possibly TRBD1 (6 bases). The CDR3 length is 12 residues. Germline loops: CDR1 MNHEY, CDR2 SVGAGI. V was trimmed by 7 bases and J by 7 bases, leaving 13 bases between them. The CDR3 coding sequence is TGTGCCAGCAATACAGGGAAGCGTGGCTACACCTTC. This translates into CASNTGKRGYTF.

The chain joins TRBV5-4 to TRBJ2-1; D unresolved. Germline assignment: CDR1 SGHNT and CDR2 YYREEE (reference sequence). The CDR3 loop spans 11 amino acids. V lost 3 bases, J lost 13 bases, and 11 bases lay in between. Here the CDR3 DNA reads TGTGCCAGCAGCTCAGAGGCAATTCAGTTCTTC. This sequence encodes CASSSEAIQFF.

The chain recombines TRBV4-1 with TRBJ2-7; the match to TRBD2 covers 12 bases. This CDR3 comprises 16 residues. J lost 0 bases, V lost 1 base, and 1 base had no gene match. Germline lookup yields CDR1 MGHRA and CDR2 YSYEKL. CDR3 loop: CASSQGTSGISYEQYF. CDR3 DNA sequence: TGCGCCAGCAGCCAAGGGACTAGCGGGATCTCCTACGAGCAGTACTTC.

The J gene is TRBJ1-4, the V gene TRBV30; D remains ambiguous. Germline CDR1 is GTSNPN and CDR2 is SVGIG (reference sequence). With 2 bases removed from V and 8 bases from J, the gap between germline ends came to 6 bases. This CDR3 has 11 amino acids. The CDR3 bases are TGTGCCTGGAGTCCTCGGGAAAAACTGTTTTTT. Encoded protein: CAWSPREKLFF.

The genes are TRBV3-1 (or the pseudogene TRBV3-2) and TRBJ1-1; 9 bases line up with TRBD1. CDR1 is LGHDT and CDR2 is YNNKEL in the germline V gene (reference sequence). The CDR3 spans 14 residues. The V gene end was trimmed by 3 bases and the J gene end by 1 base; junction bases not matched to a gene: 0. CDR3 sequence (DNA): TGTGCCAGCAGCCAGACAGGGGGGAACACTGAAGCTTTCTTT. Amino acid sequence: CASSQTGGNTEAFF.

V usage is TRBV2 and J usage is TRBJ1-3, with D hard to call. Trimming took off 4 bases at V and 0 bases at J, with 7 bases between the two ends. The germline V gene encodes CDR1 SNHLY and CDR2 FYNNEI. The CDR3 loop spans 14 amino acids. This chain's CDR3 is CASSGVDSGNTIYF. DNA of the CDR3: TGTGCCAGCAGTGGAGTCGACTCTGGAAACACCATATATTTT.

The genes are TRBV30 and TRBJ2-7, with 8 nucleotides matching TRBD2. V dropped 8 bases and J dropped 1; count of bases not matched to a gene: 10. CDR3 size: 14 residues. Germline V lookup: CDR1 GTSNPN, CDR2 SVGIG (reference sequence). The CDR3 DNA follows: TGTGCCCGATCCTCCGGGGGGGGTTCCTACGAGCAGTACTTC. Its protein is CARSSGGGSYEQYF.

This chain joins TRBV7-2 and TRBJ2-3, with 8 positions matching TRBD2. The ends lost 1 base at V and 2 bases at J; junction bases unmatched: 8. This CDR3 spans 17 amino acids. Germline CDR1 and CDR2: SGHTA and FQGNSA. CDR3 nucleotide sequence: TGTGCCAGCAGCTTAGTATGGCGGGGGGCGCTCACAGATACGCAGTATTTT. It yields the protein CASSLVWRGALTDTQYF. Full variable domain (missing parts from reference TRBV7-2 and TRBJ2-3): GAGVSQSPSNKVTEKGKDVELRCDPISGHTALYWYRQSLGQGLEFLIYFQGNSAPDKSGLPSDRFSAERTGGSVSTLTIQRTQQEDSAVYLCASSLVWRGALTDTQYFGPGTRLTVL.

The rearrangement uses TRBV7-9 and TRBJ2-1; D uncertain. This CDR3 is built from 14 residues. The V gene's germline CDR1 is SEHNR and CDR2 FQNEAQ (reference sequence). Trimming removed 0 bases at V and 10 bases at J, with 13 bases between. The DNA of the CDR3 is TGTGCCAGCAGCTTAGCGTACGGTAGTGTAGAGCAGTTCTTC. Translated, it gives CASSLAYGSVEQFF. Full variable domain (outside the CDR3, taken from reference TRBV7-9 and TRBJ2-1): DTGVSQNPRHKITKRGQNVTFRCDPISEHNRLYWYRQTLGQGPEFLTYFQNEAQLEKSRLLSDRFSAERPKGSFSTLEIQRTEQGDSAMYLCASSLAYGSVEQFFGPGTRLTVL.

This clone was observed a handful of times. The V gene is TRBV7-8, the J gene TRBJ2-5; TRBD2 agrees at 10 bases. The junction had 7 bases not matched to a gene; V was cut back by 4 bases and J by 14 bases. Germline assignment: CDR1 SGHVS and CDR2 FQNEAQ. CDR3 length equals 12 residues. The CDR3 sequence is CASSSLAGGPYF. CDR3 sequence (DNA): TGTGCCAGCAGCTCCTTAGCGGGGGGCCCTTACTTC. The full variable domain, its missing parts supplied by reference TRBV7-8 and TRBJ2-5, is GAGVSQSPRYKVAKRGQDVALRCDPISGHVSLFWYQQALGQGPEFLTYFQNEAQLDKSGLPSDRFFAERPEGSVSTLKIQRTQQEDSAVYLCASSSLAGGPYFGPGTRLLVL.

This clone was picked up one time. V usage is TRBV5-4 and J usage is TRBJ1-1, with 9 bases that match TRBD1. The CDR3 loop spans 14 amino acids. Germline loops: CDR1 SGHNT, CDR2 YYREEE (reference sequence). Trimming cost V 2 bases and J 4 bases; bases outside gene matches: 3. The CDR3 reads CASSLDRGFTEAFF. CDR3 nucleotide sequence: TGTGCCAGCAGCTTAGACAGGGGGTTCACTGAAGCTTTCTTT.

The chain is built from TRBV2 and TRBJ2-3, with 10 positions matching TRBD2. The CDR3 sequence is 15 residues long. With V trimmed by 7 bases and J by 4 bases, 8 bases remained unmatched. Germline CDR1 SNHLY, CDR2 FYNNEI. The CDR3 DNA reads as TGTGCCAGCAAAGCTAGCGGGAGTAGGGCAGATACGCAGTATTTT. Residues: CASKASGSRADTQYF.

A single count supports this clone. Here the CDR3 DNA reads TGTGCCAGCAGCCCGACTAGCGGGGTGGCAGATACGCAGTATTTT. Protein product: CASSPTSGVADTQYF. The chain carries TRBV7-3 and TRBJ2-3, with TRBD2 matching over 11 bases. The CDR3 runs 15 residues. CDR1 is SGHTA, CDR2 FQGTGA, per germline. V dropped 5 bases and J dropped 4; count of bases not matched to a gene: 5.

The chain employs TRBV11-3 and TRBJ2-7; 15 nucleotides line up with TRBD2. Trimming cost V 1 base and J 4 bases; bases outside gene matches: 8. Germline V lookup: CDR1 SGHNT, CDR2 YENEEA. This CDR3 has 18 amino acids. CDR3 coding DNA: TGTGCCAGCAGCTTAGGGACTAGCGGGGGGGCCGAGGCGTACGAGCAGTACTTC. The encoded protein is CASSLGTSGGAEAYEQYF.

This chain connects TRBV18 to TRBJ2-7, with TRBD2 identical over 9 bases. The CDR3 is 14 residues long. Germline CDR1 reads KGHSH; CDR2 reads LQKENI. Trimming took 6 bases from V and 3 from J; bases not matched to a gene: 6. In DNA, the CDR3 is TGTGCCAGCTCCCCCACGACTAGCGGCTACGAGCAGTACTTC. It specifies CASSPTTSGYEQYF.

V and J are TRBV24-1 and TRBJ2-1, with 11 bases lining up with TRBD2. Germline values: CDR1 KGHDR, CDR2 SFDVKD. With V trimmed by 1 base and J by 6 bases, 4 bases remained unmatched. There are 16 residues in the CDR3. The CDR3 DNA sequence: TGTGCCACCAGTGATTTTCCTACTAGCGGGAGCAATGAGCAGTTCTTC. It yields the protein CATSDFPTSGSNEQFF.

The chain links TRBV20-1 to TRBJ1-6; perhaps TRBD1 as D (6 bases). This CDR3 is built from 13 residues. V gave up 3 bases and J gave up 7 bases, with 10 bases separating them. From germline, CDR1 is DFQATT and CDR2 SNEGSKA (reference sequence). The CDR3 is CSASQGINSPLHF. CDR3 nucleotide sequence: TGCAGTGCTAGTCAGGGGATAAATTCACCCCTCCACTTT.

The rearrangement joins TRBV7-3 to TRBJ2-6, with 8 nucleotides matching TRBD1. Germline V lookup: CDR1 SGHTA, CDR2 FQGTGA. The V segment lost 1 base and the J segment 4 bases; nucleotides outside the gene matches: 9. The CDR3 totals 18 residues. CDR3 in DNA: TGTGCCAGCAGCTTAAGAGGTGGCAGGGGGCGAGGGGCCAACGTCCTGACTTTC. This codes for CASSLRGGRGRGANVLTF.

This rearrangement joins TRBV5-1 to TRBJ1-1; D may be TRBD1 (6 bases). The germline gives CDR1 SGHRS, CDR2 YFSETQ. The CDR3 runs 15 residues. V was trimmed by 2 bases and J by 1 base, leaving 12 bases between them. The CDR3 loop is CASSFGDRSNTEAFF. CDR3 coding DNA: TGCGCCAGCAGCTTCGGCGACAGGTCGAACACTGAAGCTTTCTTT.

The chain uses TRBV18 and TRBJ1-2; a possible D gene is TRBD1 (5 bases). This CDR3 is built from 14 residues. V was cut by 4 bases and J by 7 bases, with 16 bases left in between. CDR1 is KGHSH and CDR2 is LQKENI in the germline V gene. CDR3 residues: CASSLTGGYTGYTF. Here the CDR3 DNA reads TGTGCCAGCTCACTAACGGGGGGTTACACTGGCTACACCTTC.

This clone was found a few times. The rearrangement links TRBV7-2 to TRBJ1-4, with D uncertain. Germline V lookup: CDR1 SGHTA, CDR2 FQGNSA. Trimming pared 2 bases from V and 7 bases from J, leaving 8 bases between. This CDR3 has 13 residues. CDR3 region: CASSLIVPEKLFF. The CDR3 bases are TGTGCCAGCAGCTTAATAGTTCCTGAAAAACTGTTTTTT.

The chain couples TRBV27 to TRBJ1-2, with 9 bases identical to TRBD1. V trimming: 2 bases; J trimming: 8 bases; junction bases outside the gene matches: 9. The CDR3 runs 15 residues. From germline, CDR1 is MNHEY and CDR2 SMNVEV (reference sequence). The CDR3 protein is CASSLGQGQGRGYTF. The CDR3 DNA follows: TGTGCCAGCAGTTTAGGACAGGGACAGGGACGAGGCTACACCTTC.